A single sample gave rise to the 12 T cell receptor beta chains below, sequenced in a study of tumor and adjacent non-tumor tissue in lung cancer (dated by TCRdb to the late 2010s). RNA was extracted from bulk unsorted tissue and checked for quality with a NanoDrop ND-1000 and an Agilent 2100. Library preparation used multiplex PCR. This sample was sequenced with an Illumina HiSeq 2500. Following protocols modified from ARM-PCR, the researchers constructed TCRbeta libraries through three rounds of nested PCR with primers (Table S4). Through fastp at Q25 and MiXCR, TCRdb rebuilt clones from the public reads, retaining in-frame beta chains. Rows matching on CDR3 protein sequence are summarized as one entry with the most common DNA and genes. This sample gives some 120,000 distinct CDR3 sequences in total; approximately 71% of them show up just once. Clones ranked in the top ten supply around 13% of the sample.

The sequenced sample was lung tumor tissue. The receptors shown here come from a man aged 25-45 years with non-small cell lung cancer.

Notes on this clonotype: A much larger clone lies a single base off, so this may be a read error. The chain uses TRBV6-1 and TRBJ1-5, with TRBD1 as a possible D gene (6 bases). The V end was cut by 6 bases, the J end by 6 bases, with 12 bases between. The CDR3 contains 13 residues. Germline CDR1 and CDR2: MNHNS and SASEGT. This CDR3 reads CASRERTVQPQHF. The CDR3 region has the DNA TGTGCCAGCAGGGAAAGGACAGTTCAGCCCCAGCATTTT.

In regard to this clonotype: This may be a read error, as it is one base from a much larger clone. The chain uses TRBV20-1 and TRBJ1-4; D remains unclear. Germline CDR1 and CDR2: DFQATT and SNEGSKA (reference sequence). The CDR3 is 14 amino acids. The CDR3 nucleotides read TGCAGTGCTAGAGAGGTCATCACTATTGAAAAACTGTTTTTT. Translated: CSAREVITIEKLFF.

This clonotype showed up many times. The chain joins TRBV28 to TRBJ1-2, with D uncertain. CDR1 and CDR2 (germline): MDHEN, SYDVKM. This CDR3 contains 11 residues. The CDR3 is CGVGMDYGYTF. The CDR3 coding sequence is TGTGGGGTGGGGATGGACTATGGCTACACCTTC.

The rearrangement links TRBV24-1 to TRBJ2-2; the match to TRBD2 covers 9 bases. V dropped 3 bases and J dropped 7; count of bases not matched to a gene: 8. Germline V gene data show CDR1 as KGHDR and CDR2 as SFDVKD. This CDR3 is 16 amino acids long. The CDR3 is CATSDLGAGGGGELFF. CDR3 sequence (DNA): TGTGCCACCAGTGATCTAGGAGCGGGAGGCGGCGGGGAGCTGTTTTTT.

This clonotype occurred a few times. DNA for the CDR3: TGTGCCAGCTCGCGAGGACTAGCGGGAGAACGGCAGTACTTC. The encoded protein is CASSRGLAGERQYF. The V gene is TRBV18, the J gene TRBJ2-7; 13 bases fit TRBD2. The CDR3 spans 14 residues. Looked up from germline, CDR1 is KGHSH and CDR2 is LQKENI. Trimming at V came to 6 bases and at J to 9 bases, leaving 8 bases not matched to a gene.

Of note for this clonotype: One end of the junction fails to match germline, which may point to a read error. The V call is TRBV6-1, the J call TRBJ2-7; D is perhaps TRBD1 or TRBD2 (5 bases each). The CDR3 runs to 15 residues. Germline CDR1 MNHNS, CDR2 SASEGT. The CDR3 loop reads CTSSKTGAVSYEQYF. The CDR3 DNA sequence: TGTACCAGCAGCAAAACCGGGGCAGTCTCCTACGAGCAGTACTTC.

A remark on this clonotype: This may come from a read error, since a much larger clone is one base off. J is TRBJ2-3 and V is TRBV29-1; D may be TRBD1 (5 bases). The CDR3 length is 14 residues. CDR1 and CDR2 from the germline V gene are SQVTM and ANQGSEA. The V gene lost 3 bases and the J gene lost 5 bases, with 15 bases spanning the gap. The CDR3 DNA reads TGCAGCGTTGAGGGTGGGCAGGGCAGAGATACGCAGTATTTT. This translates into CSVEGGQGRDTQYF.

In the case of this clonotype: This sequence may be a read error, since a much larger clone differs from it by one base. J is TRBJ2-7 and V is TRBV6-1; 9 bases are a match to TRBD1. The V gene end was trimmed by 10 bases and the J gene end by 1 base; junction bases not matched to a gene: 11. The CDR3 consists of 15 residues. Germline lookup yields CDR1 MNHNS and CDR2 SASEGT. The CDR3 spells CAISASGTGSYEQYF. CDR3 sequence (DNA): TGTGCCATCAGCGCCTCCGGGACAGGGTCCTACGAGCAGTACTTC.

This clonotype was recorded at least ten times. V usage is TRBV29-1 and J usage is TRBJ2-3; no definite D call. The CDR3 contains 15 residues. In germline, CDR1 is SQVTM, CDR2 ANQGSEA. Trimming took off 8 bases at V and 1 base at J, with 19 bases between the two ends. CDR3 loop: CSRHAEMRCTDTQYF. CDR3 DNA sequence: TGCAGCCGCCATGCTGAAATGAGGTGCACAGATACGCAGTATTTT.

Regarding this clonotype: This clone may be a read error of a much larger clone one base away. This chain uses TRBV20-1 with TRBJ2-1; the match to TRBD2 covers 7 bases. V was clipped by 3 bases and J by 0 bases; unmatched bases: 8. CDR3 length: 16 amino acids. CDR1 and CDR2 (germline): DFQATT, SNEGSKA (reference sequence). The CDR3 is CSARNSGLSSYNEQFF. The CDR3 DNA sequence: TGCAGTGCTAGGAATAGCGGGTTGAGCTCCTACAATGAGCAGTTCTTC.

This clonotype was observed many times. The CDR3 loop is CSARTDNSNQPQHF. The CDR3 nucleotides read TGCAGTGCTAGGACAGACAATAGCAATCAGCCCCAGCATTTT. The chain recombines TRBV20-1 with TRBJ1-5; tentative D call: TRBD1 (5 bases). The V end was cut by 3 bases, the J end by 0 bases, with 9 bases between. The CDR3 consists of 14 residues. CDR1 and CDR2 (germline): DFQATT, SNEGSKA (reference sequence).

The V gene is TRBV29-1, the J gene TRBJ1-1; tentatively, D is TRBD1 (5 bases). Germline V lookup: CDR1 SQVTM, CDR2 ANQGSEA. The CDR3 runs to 13 residues. V was trimmed by 3 bases and J by 11 bases, leaving 19 bases between them. CDR3 region: CSVDVGTNTRAFF. CDR3 coding DNA: TGCAGCGTTGACGTGGGGACTAATACAAGGGCTTTCTTT.